These T cell receptor beta chains were read from a single sample in a study of blood T cells in healthy people across ages. TCRdb reanalysed the 5' RACE reads using MiXCR and keeps one entry per CDR3 protein. Among roughly 1.7 million distinct CDR3 sequences, around 35% were seen once, and the ten largest hold roughly 12%. Sequencing input: blood. Every receptor here comes from a woman in her twenties or thirties in good health. Both conserved end residues are part of each CDR3. A D gene is named only where the DNA matches it firmly. Only some rows state a clone size, as once, few, many or a class for expanded clones.

>TRBV6-4|TRBJ2-7|-|12|-
TGTGCCAGCAGTACTGAACTGAATGAGCAGTACTTC
CASSTELNEQYF
>TRBV7-2|TRBJ1-6|-|14|-
TGTGCCAGCAGCTTCGAGTCAAACAATTCACCCCTCCACTTT
CASSFESNNSPLHF
>TRBV27|TRBJ2-1|TRBD2|15|-
TGTGCCAGCAGTTTAGAGCGGGGGGGCCGCGATGAGCAGTTCTTC
CASSLERGGRDEQFF
>TRBV20-1|TRBJ2-1|-|17|-
TGCAGTGCTAGGTTTTCAATAGGGAGGCCCTCCTACAATGAGCAGTTCTTC
CSARFSIGRPSYNEQFF
>TRBV12-3/TRBV12-4|TRBJ2-5|-|14|-
TGTGCCGGCAGTTTTGCCGGGAGAGAGGGGACCCAGTACTTC
CAGSFAGREGTQYF
>TRBV9|TRBJ2-3|-|16|few
TGTGCCAGCAGCGCAGACTCGGGACCAAGCACAGATACGCAGTATTTT
CASSADSGPSTDTQYF
>TRBV7-2|TRBJ1-2|-|14|few
TGTGCCAGCAGCGGTCGACAGGAGTACTATGGCTACACCTTC
CASSGRQEYYGYTF
>TRBV21-1|TRBJ2-1|-|15|few
TGTGCCAGCAGGCTAGCGGGAGGGCCCTACAATGGGCAGTTCTTC
CASRLAGGPYNGQFF
>TRBV6-5|TRBJ2-4|TRBD2|14|-
TGTGCCAGCAGTTACTCCCGGGAGGGGGGCATTCAGTACTTC
CASSYSREGGIQYF
>TRBV18|TRBJ2-3|-|16|-
TGTGCCAGCTCACAGGATTTCGGGGAGAACACAGATACGCAGTATTTT
CASSQDFGENTDTQYF
>TRBV6-2/TRBV6-3|TRBJ2-7|TRBD1|14|-
TGTGCCAGCAGTTGGACAGGGACTTTCTACGAGCAGTACTTC
CASSWTGTFYEQYF
>TRBV6-6|TRBJ1-2|-|17|few
TGTGCCAGCAGTTGGTGGCTGGGCCGACGAACTAACTATGGCTACACCTTC
CASSWWLGRRTNYGYTF
>TRBV7-3|TRBJ2-3|-|15|-
TGTGCCAGCAGCGCCCATCGGGGGGCCGGAGATACGCAGTATTTT
CASSAHRGAGDTQYF
>TRBV27|TRBJ1-5|TRBD1|16|-
TGTGCCAGCAGTTTATATGGGGACAGAGAGAATCAGCCCCAGCATTTT
CASSLYGDRENQPQHF